A single sample gave rise to the 11 T cell receptor beta chains below, sequenced in a study of T cell repertoires and HLA-DP antigens listed by TCRdb under 2018. Library prep was done by the immunoSEQ multiplex PCR assay. This is the immuneACCESS table as TCRdb keeps it, with only in-frame sequences that have V and J called. A part of the clones is gone; compared with another copy, unresolved V genes explain less than half, and the rest is unexplained. In all, the sample holds around 70,000 clones, and around three quarters of those were seen once. The top ten constitute roughly 1.6% of the sample. Antigens for these TCRs are unknown. The sequenced sample consisted of CD4+ T cells from PBMCs. Source of these receptors: a man aged 55-75 years in good health and CMV-seronegative.

J is TRBJ1-3 and V is TRBV6-1; 12 bases match TRBD1. V shed 3 bases, J shed 6 bases, and the junction held 6 bases outside the gene matches. This CDR3 spans 16 amino acids. Germline V gives CDR1 MNHNS, CDR2 SASEGT. This chain's CDR3 is CASSDIRDRGQNTIYF. The CDR3 coding sequence is TGTGCCAGCAGTGATATAAGGGACAGGGGGCAAAACACCATATATTTT.

This clone was seen a few times. The V gene is TRBV7-2, the J gene TRBJ1-1, with TRBD1 as a possible D gene (6 bases). Trimming removed 3 bases at V and 4 bases at J, with 12 bases between. The germline V gene encodes CDR1 SGHTA and CDR2 FQGNSA. The CDR3 extends over 14 amino acids. This chain's CDR3 is CASSFTGLRTEAFF. CDR3 nucleotides: TGTGCCAGCAGCTTTACAGGGTTGCGCACTGAAGCTTTCTTT.

This clone has more than one count but fewer than ten. The chain has TRBV7-6 and TRBJ2-5; D is perhaps TRBD1 (6 bases). V was clipped by 1 base and J by 4 bases, with 10 bases between them. The CDR3 consists of 14 residues. Germline V gene lookup returns CDR1 SGHVS and CDR2 FNYEAQ. The CDR3 spells CASSLGQGTETQYF. CDR3 DNA sequence: TGTGCCAGCAGCTTAGGGCAGGGGACAGAGACCCAGTACTTC.

V and J are TRBV27 and TRBJ2-2; D gene unclear. CDR1 and CDR2 (germline): MNHEY, SMNVEV (reference sequence). The CDR3 covers 15 residues. Trimming took off 2 bases at V and 4 bases at J, with 11 bases between the two ends. Here the CDR3 DNA reads TGTGCCAGCAGTTTACTGTATCCAGGCACCGGGGAGCTGTTTTTT. Protein sequence: CASSLLYPGTGELFF.

The rearrangement links TRBV7-9 to TRBJ1-3; no definite D call. Germline values: CDR1 SEHNR, CDR2 FQNEAQ (reference sequence). The CDR3 spans 13 residues. V lost 3 bases, J lost 0 bases, and 3 bases lay in between. CDR3 loop: CASSFLSGNTIYF. Here the CDR3 DNA reads TGTGCCAGCAGCTTCCTCTCTGGAAACACCATATATTTT.

CDR3 in DNA: TGTGCCAGCAGGGTCCATGCGAACACTGAAGCTTTCTTT. It translates to CASRVHANTEAFF. The J gene is TRBJ1-1, the V gene TRBV6-1; D not certain. The germline CDR1 and CDR2 sequences are MNHNS and SASEGT. The V gene lost 6 bases and the J gene lost 1 base, with 9 bases spanning the gap. The CDR3 runs 13 residues.

This CDR3 reads CASSIPAQGGETQYF. The DNA of the CDR3 is TGTGCCAGTAGTATACCTGCCCAGGGCGGAGAGACCCAGTACTTC. V is TRBV19 and J is TRBJ2-5; D is perhaps TRBD1 (5 bases). CDR1 is LNHDA and CDR2 is SQIVND in the germline V gene (reference sequence). The V and J ends lost 2 bases and 4 bases respectively, with 14 bases between them. The CDR3 is 15 residues long.

The chain joins TRBV19 to TRBJ1-6; 7 bases match TRBD1. The junction had 12 bases not matched to a gene; V was cut back by 11 bases and J by 5 bases. The germline CDR1 and CDR2 sequences are LNHDA and SQIVND (reference sequence). CDR3 size: 15 residues. The CDR3 region has the DNA TGTGCCGCACGGACAGGAACCTATCATAATTCACCCCTCCACTTT. Protein sequence: CAARTGTYHNSPLHF.

The chain recombines TRBV5-4 with TRBJ2-2, with TRBD1 matching 10 bases. The germline gives CDR1 SGHNT, CDR2 YYREEE (reference sequence). CDR3 length equals 16 residues. With 0 bases clipped from V and 4 bases from J, the junction kept 3 bases outside the gene matches. The DNA of the CDR3 is TGTGCCAGCAGCTTGGGGACAGGGGGTTTCACCGGGGAGCTGTTTTTT. Protein sequence: CASSLGTGGFTGELFF.

The J gene is TRBJ2-1, the V gene TRBV10-3, with D tentatively TRBD2 (6 bases). Trimming took 0 bases from V and 7 from J, leaving 13 bases between them. Per germline, CDR1 ENHRY and CDR2 SYGVKD. This CDR3 has 15 residues. CDR3: CAISESRGGDNEQFF. CDR3 bases: TGTGCCATCAGTGAGTCGAGGGGCGGGGATAATGAGCAGTTCTTC.

This clone is categorized as medium-sized. The CDR3 is CASSHLRDRNTGELFF. Here the CDR3 DNA reads TGTGCCAGCAGCCACCTCCGGGACAGGAACACCGGGGAGCTGTTTTTT. V is TRBV7-6 and J is TRBJ2-2; 7 nucleotides line up with TRBD1. The germline V gene encodes CDR1 SGHVS and CDR2 FNYEAQ. V lost 5 bases to trimming and J lost 1 base; unmatched junction nucleotides: 7. The CDR3 consists of 16 residues.